This TCR beta chain originates from a study of blood T cell repertoires in COVID-19. Looking at the study overall: Collection of acute and convalescent COVID-19 samples took place in the United States, Italy and Spain. From T cells, B-cell-depleted T cells, or PBMCs came the material, which was cDNA or gDNA.

The CDR3 has 16 residues. The V and J ends lost 3 bases and 3 bases, in that order; junction bases with no gene match: 9. The germline V gene encodes CDR1 SGHNT and CDR2 YYREEE (reference sequence). The table came from immunoSEQ multiplex PCR; TCRdb's copy has only in-frame clones and leaves some out. This sample yields roughly 49,000 clones, of which approximately 91% are seen a single time; over 25% belongs to the top ten. V gene TRBV5-4 combines with J gene TRBJ2-3; 8 nucleotides agree with TRBD2. Material for sequencing was peripheral blood. The TCR comes from a human donor in a cohort sampled during active COVID-19. CDR3 protein: CASSWVPGGPTDTQYF. CDR3 nucleotides: TGTGCCAGCAGCTGGGTCCCGGGAGGGCCGACAGATACGCAGTATTTT. Using reference TRBV5-4 and TRBJ2-3 for the parts outside the CDR3, the full variable domain is ETGVTQSPTHLIKTRGQQVTLRCSSQSGHNTVSWYQQALGQGPQFIFQYYREEENGRGNFPPRFSGLQFPNYSSELNVNALELDDSALYLCASSWVPGGPTDTQYFGPGTRLTVL.